In its sample, the clone carrying this T cell receptor beta chain ranks as large. Its antigen is unknown. Trimming took off 5 bases at V and 5 bases at J, with 12 bases between the two ends. There are 13 residues in the CDR3. Looked up from germline, CDR1 is SQVTM and CDR2 is ANQGSEA. The sample belongs to a study of liver allograft versus peripheral blood T cells. Background on the study: Comparisons were made between T cell receptor repertoires found in transplanted livers and those circulating in recipients' peripheral blood.

Each CDR3 protein gets one entry after TCRdb re-called the reads with MiXCR. The table has about 8,300 distinct CDR3 sequences, approximately 15% seen once. Notes on the study in general: Reportedly, liver allograft T cell receptor repertoires differed from peripheral blood ones.

The sequence derives from a human patient who had a liver transplant. Part of the T cells may come from the graft donor. The gene calls are TRBV29-1 and TRBJ1-4; D is possibly TRBD1 (5 bases). DNA of the CDR3: TGCAGCGTTCGCCCGGCAGGGAATGAAAAACTGTTTTTT. Amino acids: CSVRPAGNEKLFF.